Listed here is a single T cell receptor (beta chain). Repertoires were generated with immunoSEQ multiplex PCR, while TCRdb's copy carries only in-frame clones and drops some. Of 150,000 or so clones listed, about 91% are singletons. This record comes from a study of T cell responses to AZD1222 COVID-19 vaccine. Second-dose groups at about 4 or about 12 weeks were pooled. This CDR3 is built from 14 residues. Germline CDR1 is LGHDT and CDR2 is YNNKEL (reference sequence). Trimming stripped 3 bases from V and 4 bases from J, with 7 bases between. The V call is TRBV3-1 (or the pseudogene TRBV3-2), the J call TRBJ1-6; D is undetermined. Specimen: peripheral blood, collected 28 days after the second AZD1222 dose. The sequence was collected from an adult who received the AZD1222 COVID-19 vaccine. The CDR3: CASSQIEYNSPLHF. For the CDR3, the DNA is TGTGCCAGCAGCCAGATTGAATATAATTCACCCCTCCACTTT.